The 9 T cell receptor beta chains given below trace back to one sample, sequenced in a study of beta chain features in type 1 diabetes. Whole-study findings and limits: All four CD4+ subsets of Type 1 diabetes patients contained TCRB CDR3s that were moderately but significantly shorter.

Expressed TCRB transcripts got sequenced, as all isolated RNA was reverse transcribed. Libraries were prepared by immunoSEQ multiplex PCR; TCRdb keeps only in-frame clonotypes and omits some of them. Here the sample spans about 150,000 clones, 10% being singletons. These receptors' targets are unknown. Sequencing was done on a sample of central memory CD4+ T cells from blood. The receptor source for this set is a young man with type 1 diabetes.

V gene TRBV5-4 combines with J gene TRBJ2-5; a possible D gene is TRBD1 (6 bases). The CDR3 length is 15 residues. CDR1 is SGHNT and CDR2 is YYREEE in the germline V gene (reference sequence). Trimming shortened V by 3 bases and J by 2 bases, and 14 bases separated the two germline ends. The CDR3 protein is CASSSVGRGQETQYF. The CDR3 region has the DNA TGTGCCAGCAGCTCGGTGGGTAGGGGGCAAGAGACCCAGTACTTC.

The chain joins TRBV7-3 to TRBJ2-1; no definite D call. V was pared by 3 bases and J by 1 base, with 7 bases between. The CDR3 runs 14 residues. Germline V gene sequence: CDR1 SGHTA, CDR2 FQGTGA. CDR3 protein: CASSFQSSYNEQFF. DNA of the CDR3: TGTGCCAGCAGCTTCCAATCATCCTACAATGAGCAGTTCTTC.

As regards this clone: Other DNA sequences of this sample code for an identical CDR3. The chain is built from TRBV7-9 and TRBJ2-5; TRBD1 agrees at 7 bases. With V trimmed by 5 bases and J by 2 bases, 2 bases remained unmatched. Per germline, CDR1 SEHNR and CDR2 FQNEAQ (reference sequence). The CDR3 is made up of 13 amino acids. CDR3 nucleotide sequence: TGTGCCAGCAGCCCGACAGGGCAAGAGACCCAGTACTTC. Translating gives CASSPTGQETQYF.

This clone was counted a few times. The chain uses TRBV30 and TRBJ1-1; TRBD1 is a possible D gene (6 bases). CDR1 and CDR2 from the germline V gene are GTSNPN and SVGIG (reference sequence). The CDR3 runs to 13 residues. The V gene lost 1 base and the J gene lost 4 bases, with 10 bases spanning the gap. In nucleotides, the CDR3 is TGTGCCTGGAGTGGGACAGCCCGCACTGAAGCTTTCTTT. Translating it yields CAWSGTARTEAFF.

This clone was seen more than once but under ten times. This chain connects TRBV7-9 to TRBJ1-4, with a tentative D call TRBD1 (5 bases). CDR3 size: 15 residues. V shed 1 base and J shed 6 bases, with 12 bases lying between them. Per the germline V gene, CDR1 is SEHNR and CDR2 is FQNEAQ (reference sequence). The CDR3 DNA reads TGTGCCAGCAGCTTAGGCCGGGGGGAAGATGAAAAACTGTTTTTT. Its translation is CASSLGRGEDEKLFF.

This clone was recorded a few times. The chain couples TRBV5-1 to TRBJ2-1; D call uncertain. V gave up 2 bases and J gave up 8 bases, with 8 bases separating them. This CDR3 has 12 residues. The V gene's germline CDR1 is SGHRS and CDR2 YFSETQ. CDR3 nucleotides: TGCGCCAGCAGCTTCCCGGGTGATGAGCAGTTCTTC. This sequence encodes CASSFPGDEQFF.

With respect to this clone: Other DNA sequences in this specimen translate into the identical CDR3. The J gene is TRBJ2-5, the V gene TRBV9; D ambiguous. The V end was cut by 1 base, the J end by 3 bases, with 7 bases between. Looked up from germline, CDR1 is SGDLS and CDR2 is YYNGEE. This CDR3 spans 13 amino acids. This chain's CDR3 is CASSVLPEETQYF. The CDR3, as DNA: TGTGCCAGCAGCGTATTGCCGGAAGAGACCCAGTACTTC.

This chain joins TRBV6-1 and TRBJ2-3, with 9 bases fitting TRBD2. V shed 5 bases and J 9 bases; nucleotides not matched to a gene: 9. This CDR3 spans 14 amino acids. The germline V gene encodes CDR1 MNHNS and CDR2 SASEGT. The CDR3 DNA is TGTGCCAGCAGTAACCGACTAGCGGTTGAAACGCAGTATTTT. Translation gives CASSNRLAVETQYF.

This clone was seen more than once but under ten times. The chain carries TRBV2 and TRBJ2-5; the match to TRBD2 covers 12 bases. V lost 8 bases to trimming and J lost 2 bases; unmatched junction nucleotides: 9. CDR3 length: 16 residues. The germline V gene has CDR1 SNHLY and CDR2 FYNNEI. CDR3 in DNA: TGTGCCAGCCTAGGACTAGCGGGAAGGCGGCAAGAGACCCAGTACTTC. Its protein is CASLGLAGRRQETQYF.